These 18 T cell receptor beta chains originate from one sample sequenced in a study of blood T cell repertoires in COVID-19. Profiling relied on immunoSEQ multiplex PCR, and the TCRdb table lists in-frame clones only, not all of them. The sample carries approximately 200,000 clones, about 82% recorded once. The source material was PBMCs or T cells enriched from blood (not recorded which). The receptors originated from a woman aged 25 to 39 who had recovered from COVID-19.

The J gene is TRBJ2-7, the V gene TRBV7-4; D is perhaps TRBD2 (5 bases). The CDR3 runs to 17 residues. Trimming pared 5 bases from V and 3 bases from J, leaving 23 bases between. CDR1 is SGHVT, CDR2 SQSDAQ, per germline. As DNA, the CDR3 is TGTGCCAGCAGCGTGCTAGGGAAACGGGAAATGCTCTACGAGCAGTACTTC. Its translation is CASSVLGKREMLYEQYF.

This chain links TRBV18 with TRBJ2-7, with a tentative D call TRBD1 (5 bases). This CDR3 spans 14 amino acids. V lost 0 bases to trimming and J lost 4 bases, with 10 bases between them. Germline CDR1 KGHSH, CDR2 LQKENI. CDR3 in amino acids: CASSPPQGSYEQYF. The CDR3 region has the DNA TGTGCCAGCTCACCACCGCAGGGATCGTACGAGCAGTACTTC.

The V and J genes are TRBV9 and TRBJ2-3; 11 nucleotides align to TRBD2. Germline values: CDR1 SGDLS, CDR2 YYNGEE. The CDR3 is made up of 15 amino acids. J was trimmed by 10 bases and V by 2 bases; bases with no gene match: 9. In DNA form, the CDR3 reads TGTGCCAGCAGCGTCGAGCCTAGCGGGAGGATCGCGCAGTATTTT. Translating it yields CASSVEPSGRIAQYF.

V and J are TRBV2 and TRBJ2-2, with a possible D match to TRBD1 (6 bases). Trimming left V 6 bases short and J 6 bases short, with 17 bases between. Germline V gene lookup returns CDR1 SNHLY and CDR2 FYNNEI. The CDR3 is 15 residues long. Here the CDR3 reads CASSPRFGQPGELFF. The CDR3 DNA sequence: TGTGCCAGCAGCCCCCGCTTTGGACAGCCCGGGGAGCTGTTTTTT. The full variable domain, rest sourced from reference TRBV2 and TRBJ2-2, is EPEVTQTPSHQVTQMGQEVILRCVPISNHLYFYWYRQILGQKVEFLVSFYNNEISEKSEIFDDQFSVERPDGSNFTLKIRSTKLEDSAMYFCASSPRFGQPGELFFGEGSRLTVL.

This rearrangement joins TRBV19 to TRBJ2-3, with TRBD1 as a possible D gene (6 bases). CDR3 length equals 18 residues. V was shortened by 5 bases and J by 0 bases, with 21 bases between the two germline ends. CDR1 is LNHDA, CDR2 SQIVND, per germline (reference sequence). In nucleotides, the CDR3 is TGTGCCAGTAGTCCATTCCCGGGACAAGGATATAGCACAGATACGCAGTATTTT. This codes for CASSPFPGQGYSTDTQYF.

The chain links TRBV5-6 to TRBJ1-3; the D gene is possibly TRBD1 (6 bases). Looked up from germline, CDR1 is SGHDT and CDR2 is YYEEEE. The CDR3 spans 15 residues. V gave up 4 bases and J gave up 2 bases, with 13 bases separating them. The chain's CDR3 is CASSDVGGPGNTIYF. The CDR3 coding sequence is TGTGCCAGCAGCGATGTGGGGGGGCCTGGAAACACCATATATTTT.

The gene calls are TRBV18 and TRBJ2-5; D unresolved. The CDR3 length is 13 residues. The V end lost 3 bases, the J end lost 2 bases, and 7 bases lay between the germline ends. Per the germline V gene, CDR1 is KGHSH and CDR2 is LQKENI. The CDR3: CASSPAQQETQYF. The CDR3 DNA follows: TGTGCCAGCTCACCGGCACAACAAGAGACCCAGTACTTC.

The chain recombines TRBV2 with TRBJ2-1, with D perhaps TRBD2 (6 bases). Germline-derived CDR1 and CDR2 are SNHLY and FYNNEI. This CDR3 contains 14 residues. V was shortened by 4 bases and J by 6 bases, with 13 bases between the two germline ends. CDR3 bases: TGTGCCAGCAGTGGGGACTGGACGCTCAATGAGCAGTTCTTC. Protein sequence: CASSGDWTLNEQFF.

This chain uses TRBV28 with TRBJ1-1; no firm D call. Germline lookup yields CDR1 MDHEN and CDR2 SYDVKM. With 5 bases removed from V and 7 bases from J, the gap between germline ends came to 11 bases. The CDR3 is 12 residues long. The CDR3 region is CASSPPRGEAFF. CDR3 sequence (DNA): TGTGCCAGCAGTCCCCCCCGGGGTGAAGCTTTCTTT.

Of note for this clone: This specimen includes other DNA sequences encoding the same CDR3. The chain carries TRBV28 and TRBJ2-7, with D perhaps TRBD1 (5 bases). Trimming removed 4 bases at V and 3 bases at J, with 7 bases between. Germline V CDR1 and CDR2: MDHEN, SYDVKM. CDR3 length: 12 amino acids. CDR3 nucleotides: TGTGCCAGCAGTTCCGACAGCTACGAGCAGTACTTC. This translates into CASSSDSYEQYF.

CDR3 sequence reads: CAWSTGREQPQHF. CDR3 nucleotide sequence: TGTGCCTGGTCGACAGGGCGAGAGCAGCCCCAGCATTTT. V gene TRBV30 combines with J gene TRBJ1-5; 7 bases are shared with TRBD1. Germline V gene data show CDR1 as GTSNPN and CDR2 as SVGIG (reference sequence). V shed 5 bases and J 7 bases; nucleotides not matched to a gene: 8. CDR3 length equals 13 residues. Full variable domain (outside the CDR3, taken from reference TRBV30 and TRBJ1-5): SQTIHQWPATLVQPVGSPLSLECTVEGTSNPNLYWYRQAAGRGLQLLFYSVGIGQISSEVPQNLSASRPQDRQFILSSKKLLLSDSGFYLCAWSTGREQPQHFGDGTRLSIL.

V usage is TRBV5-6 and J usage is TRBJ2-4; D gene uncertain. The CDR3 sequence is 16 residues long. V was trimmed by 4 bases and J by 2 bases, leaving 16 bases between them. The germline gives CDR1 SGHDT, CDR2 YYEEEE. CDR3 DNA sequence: TGTGCCAGCAGCCCGTTCCCTAACTTACCCAAAAACATTCAGTACTTC. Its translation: CASSPFPNLPKNIQYF.

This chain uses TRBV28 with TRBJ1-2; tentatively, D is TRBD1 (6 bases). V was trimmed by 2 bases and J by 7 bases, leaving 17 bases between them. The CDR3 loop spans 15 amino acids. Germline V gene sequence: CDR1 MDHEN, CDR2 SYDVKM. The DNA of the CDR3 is TGTGCCAGCAGTTTAACTCCGGCGGGGGCGGGTGGCTACACCTTC. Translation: CASSLTPAGAGGYTF.

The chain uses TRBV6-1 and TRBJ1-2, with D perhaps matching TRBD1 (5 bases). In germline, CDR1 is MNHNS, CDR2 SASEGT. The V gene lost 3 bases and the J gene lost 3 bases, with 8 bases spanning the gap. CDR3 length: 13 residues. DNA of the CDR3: TGTGCCAGCAGTGAGACAGTACACTATGGCTACACCTTC. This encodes CASSETVHYGYTF.

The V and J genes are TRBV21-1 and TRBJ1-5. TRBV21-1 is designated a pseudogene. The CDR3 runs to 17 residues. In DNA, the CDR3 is TGTGCCAGCAGCAACGTGGCAGAAGCGTATAGCAATCAGCCCCAGCATTTT. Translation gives CASSNVAEAYSNQPQHF.

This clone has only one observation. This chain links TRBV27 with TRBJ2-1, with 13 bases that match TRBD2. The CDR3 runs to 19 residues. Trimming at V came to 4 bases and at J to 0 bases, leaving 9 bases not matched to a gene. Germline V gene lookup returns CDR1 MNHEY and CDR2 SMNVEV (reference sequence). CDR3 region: CASSSGTSGTLSSYNEQFF. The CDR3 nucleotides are TGTGCCAGCAGTTCCGGGACTAGCGGGACCTTGAGCTCCTACAATGAGCAGTTCTTC.

The CDR3 bases are TGTGCCAGCAGCTCGGGACAGGATCCCGGGGAGCTGTTTTTT. It is translated as CASSSGQDPGELFF. The chain combines TRBV7-9 with TRBJ2-2; 8 nucleotides agree with TRBD1. Looked up from germline, CDR1 is SEHNR and CDR2 is FQNEAQ (reference sequence). The CDR3 has 14 residues. V dropped 4 bases and J dropped 6; count of bases not matched to a gene: 4.

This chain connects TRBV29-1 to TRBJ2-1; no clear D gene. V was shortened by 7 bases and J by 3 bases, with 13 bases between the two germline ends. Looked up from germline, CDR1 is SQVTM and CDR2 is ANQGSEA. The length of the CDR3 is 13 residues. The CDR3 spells CSAGPEFYNEQFF. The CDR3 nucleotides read TGCAGCGCCGGTCCGGAGTTCTACAATGAGCAGTTCTTC.